This is a list of T cell receptor beta chains from one sample in a study of T cell repertoires in ileal Crohn's disease. Profiling relied on immunoSEQ multiplex PCR, and the TCRdb table lists in-frame clones only, not all of them. The table shows more than 50,000 clones, with 85% to 90% occurring only once. The sample comprised ileal tissue. The receptors here all came from an adult with Crohn's disease. Both conserved end residues are part of each CDR3. A D gene is named only where the DNA matches it firmly.

V	J	D	CDR3	DNA
TRBV4-2	TRBJ2-1	TRBD2	CASSQGTSGGAYNEQFF	TGTGCCAGCAGCCAAGGGACTAGCGGGGGGGCCTACAATGAGCAGTTCTTC
TRBV9	TRBJ1-4	-	CASSVAGVKDEKLFF	TGTGCCAGCAGCGTAGCCGGGGTCAAGGATGAAAAACTGTTTTTT
TRBV6-1	TRBJ1-1	-	CASSEARLAFF	TGTGCCAGCAGTGAAGCGCGGTTGGCTTTCTTT
TRBV19	TRBJ1-2	-	CASRATTNYGYTF	TGTGCCAGTAGGGCCACAACCAACTATGGCTACACCTTC
TRBV7-8	TRBJ1-5	-	CASSPYVTEENQPQHF	TGTGCCAGCAGCCCTTATGTGACAGAAGAAAATCAGCCCCAGCATTTT
TRBV27	TRBJ2-7	TRBD2	CASRTSGKTYEQYF	TGTGCCAGCAGGACTAGCGGGAAGACCTACGAGCAGTACTTC
TRBV30	TRBJ2-5	-	CAWSITRSYQETQYF	TGTGCCTGGAGTATTACAAGGAGTTACCAAGAGACCCAGTACTTC
TRBV7-7	TRBJ2-5	-	CASSLVGGEQETQYF	TGTGCTAGCAGCTTAGTGGGCGGGGAACAAGAGACCCAGTACTTC
TRBV5-8	TRBJ2-7	-	CASSLIGERYF	TGTGCCAGCAGCTTGATCGGGGAGCGGTACTTC
TRBV19	TRBJ2-1	TRBD2	CASSLAGGDNEQFF	TGTGCCAGTAGTTTAGCGGGGGGGGACAATGAGCAGTTCTTC
TRBV28	TRBJ1-6	TRBD1	CASSLGLRGIFQWVYNSPLHF	TGTGCCAGCAGTTTAGGGCTCAGGGGGATTTTCCAATGGGTATATAATTCACCCCTCCACTTT
TRBV5-4	TRBJ1-2	-	CASSFSGSDGYTF	TGTGCCAGCAGCTTCTCGGGGTCTGATGGCTACACCTTC
TRBV5-4	TRBJ1-1	-	CASSLAGTTKGAFF	TGTGCCAGCAGCTTGGCCGGCACAACGAAGGGGGCTTTCTTT
TRBV11-3	TRBJ2-1	-	CASSLVDLFPNEQFF	TGTGCCAGCAGCTTAGTTGACTTATTCCCCAATGAGCAGTTCTTC
TRBV28	TRBJ1-3	TRBD1	CASSVSGQGDGNTIYF	TGTGCCAGCAGCGTATCTGGACAGGGTGATGGAAACACCATATATTTT
TRBV27	TRBJ1-1	-	CASSWGTSYTEAFF	TGTGCCAGCAGTTGGGGGACATCTTACACTGAAGCTTTCTTT